The 18 T cell receptor beta chains given below trace back to one sample, sequenced in a study of blood T cell repertoires in COVID-19 (dated by TCRdb to 2019 to 2021). To prepare the library, the immunoSEQ multiplex PCR assay was applied. TCRdb provides this immuneACCESS table in a form limited to in-frame rearrangements. Some clones are lacking; in checked studies, under half of them reflect an unresolved V gene, and why the rest are absent is not known. The sample table contains around 100,000 clones; only one count was recorded for roughly 85% of them. Around an eighth of the sample lies in the top ten. Sequencing input: peripheral blood. These receptor sequences come from a human donor in a cohort sampled during active COVID-19.

The chain uses TRBV7-3 and TRBJ2-5; the match to TRBD2 covers 7 bases. The CDR3 is 15 residues long. V trimming: 3 bases; J trimming: 1 base; junction bases outside the gene matches: 5. CDR1 and CDR2 (germline): SGHTA, FQGTGA. CDR3 sequence reads: CASSLGGGVQETQYF. For the CDR3, the DNA is TGTGCCAGCAGCTTGGGTGGGGGGGTCCAAGAGACCCAGTACTTC.

The gene calls are TRBV30 and TRBJ2-7; 10 nucleotides line up with TRBD2. V trimming: 5 bases; J trimming: 4 bases; junction bases outside the gene matches: 5. This CDR3 is 13 amino acids long. The germline V gene has CDR1 GTSNPN and CDR2 SVGIG (reference sequence). This CDR3 is CAWAIAGGYEQYF. The CDR3 DNA sequence: TGTGCCTGGGCCATAGCGGGGGGTTACGAGCAGTACTTC.

The V call is TRBV7-7, the J call TRBJ2-1, with D tentatively TRBD2 (6 bases). CDR1 and CDR2 from the germline V gene are SSHAT and FNYEAQ (reference sequence). Trimming pared 1 base from V and 8 bases from J, leaving 9 bases between. This CDR3 contains 13 residues. CDR3 bases: TGTGCCAGCAGCTTAGGACTAGGGGATGAGCAGTTCTTC. Its translation is CASSLGLGDEQFF. Combining the CDR3 with reference TRBV7-7 and TRBJ2-1 gives the whole variable domain GAGVSQSPRYKVTKRGQDVTLRCDPISSHATLYWYQQALGQGPEFLTYFNYEAQPDKSGLPSDRFSAERPEGSISTLTIQRTEQRDSAMYRCASSLGLGDEQFFGPGTRLTVL.

A few counts support this clone. This chain uses TRBV28 with TRBJ1-4; 8 bases align to TRBD1. This CDR3 comprises 12 residues. Per germline, CDR1 MDHEN and CDR2 SYDVKM. The CDR3 here is CVTQGGNEKLFF. The CDR3 DNA is TGTGTAACACAGGGGGGCAACGAAAAACTGTTTTTT.

The CDR3 reads CASSEAPGIWAGTDTQYF. In DNA form, the CDR3 reads TGTGCCAGCAGTGAAGCGCCCGGGATCTGGGCGGGTACAGATACGCAGTATTTT. J is TRBJ2-3 and V is TRBV2, with TRBD2 as a possible D gene (5 bases). Germline V gives CDR1 SNHLY, CDR2 FYNNEI. This CDR3 is 18 amino acids long. V gave up 0 bases and J gave up 3 bases, with 19 bases separating them.

V and J are TRBV19 and TRBJ1-6, with 7 nucleotides matching TRBD1. The V and J ends lost 6 bases and 5 bases, in that order; junction bases with no gene match: 7. This CDR3 is built from 15 residues. Germline V gene lookup returns CDR1 LNHDA and CDR2 SQIVND (reference sequence). CDR3 sequence reads: CASSEGTEDNSPLHF. The CDR3 DNA reads TGTGCCAGTAGCGAGGGGACAGAGGATAATTCACCCCTCCACTTT.

The rearrangement links TRBV5-1 to TRBJ2-7, with 9 bases that match TRBD1. The CDR3 runs to 15 residues. J lost 5 bases, V lost 0 bases, and 6 bases had no gene match. CDR1 and CDR2 from the germline V gene are SGHRS and YFSETQ. DNA for the CDR3: TGCGCCAGCAGCTTGGCCGGGACAGGGATACACGAGCAGTACTTC. This gives the protein CASSLAGTGIHEQYF.

This chain links TRBV5-4 with TRBJ1-1, with D tentatively TRBD1 (5 bases). V dropped 2 bases and J dropped 1 base, with 15 bases sitting between them. The CDR3 is 16 amino acids. Germline V CDR1 and CDR2: SGHNT, YYREEE (reference sequence). Here the CDR3 reads CASSLGAPGRNTEAFF. The DNA of the CDR3 is TGTGCCAGCAGCTTAGGGGCCCCCGGGAGGAACACTGAAGCTTTCTTT.

The V gene is TRBV15, the J gene TRBJ1-4; D unresolved. The ends were cut back, 3 bases at V and 4 bases at J, with 9 bases in the middle. This CDR3 region has 14 residues. In germline, CDR1 is LNHNV, CDR2 YYDKDF (reference sequence). CDR3 nucleotides: TGTGCCACCAGCAGGGCCCGACTTAATGAAAAACTGTTTTTT. Amino acids: CATSRARLNEKLFF. The variable domain in full, with the rest retrieved from reference TRBV15 and TRBJ1-4, is DAMVIQNPRYQVTQFGKPVTLSCSQTLNHNVMYWYQQKSSQAPKLLFHYYDKDFNNEADTPDNFQSRRPNTSFCFLDIRSPGLGDTAMYLCATSRARLNEKLFFGSGTQLSVL.

This clone was seen a single time. The chain combines TRBV27 with TRBJ1-5; no reliable D call. The CDR3 runs 13 residues. CDR1 MNHEY and CDR2 SMNVEV come from the germline V gene (reference sequence). The V end was cut by 3 bases, the J end by 1 base, with 4 bases between. CDR3 coding DNA: TGTGCCAGCAGTTTCATGAGCAATCAGCCCCAGCATTTT. It specifies CASSFMSNQPQHF.

The chain is built from TRBV2 and TRBJ1-5; 8 bases agree with TRBD1. Trimming cost V 6 bases and J 3 bases; bases outside gene matches: 7. Looked up from germline, CDR1 is SNHLY and CDR2 is FYNNEI. This CDR3 comprises 15 residues. This CDR3 is CASRGTGGVNQPQHF. CDR3 nucleotides: TGTGCCAGCAGGGGAACAGGGGGGGTCAATCAGCCCCAGCATTTT. The variable domain in full, with the rest retrieved from reference TRBV2 and TRBJ1-5, is EPEVTQTPSHQVTQMGQEVILRCVPISNHLYFYWYRQILGQKVEFLVSFYNNEISEKSEIFDDQFSVERPDGSNFTLKIRSTKLEDSAMYFCASRGTGGVNQPQHFGDGTRLSIL.

J is TRBJ2-2 and V is TRBV10-3; 11 nucleotides line up with TRBD1. CDR3 size: 14 residues. The germline CDR1 and CDR2 sequences are ENHRY and SYGVKD. Trimming at V came to 11 bases and at J to 4 bases, leaving 6 bases not matched to a gene. The CDR3 protein is CAVAGTGGTGELFF. The CDR3 DNA is TGTGCCGTCGCCGGGACAGGGGGCACCGGGGAGCTGTTTTTT.

This chain joins TRBV2 and TRBJ2-2; 12 positions agree with TRBD2. V gave up 11 bases and J gave up 4 bases; unmatched junction bases: 2. The CDR3 runs 13 residues. The germline CDR1 and CDR2 sequences are SNHLY and FYNNEI. The CDR3 DNA reads TGTGCCGGGGGACTAGCGGGCACCGGGGAGCTGTTTTTT. Translation: CAGGLAGTGELFF.

The J gene is TRBJ2-2, the V gene TRBV18, with D possibly TRBD2 on 6 matching bases. Deletions cut 2 bases from V and 5 bases from J, with 15 bases between. Germline CDR1 is KGHSH and CDR2 is LQKENI. The CDR3 is 16 amino acids. The CDR3 coding sequence is TGTGCCAGCTCACCAAGGGGAGGACCCCTTACCGGGGAGCTGTTTTTT. Translation gives CASSPRGGPLTGELFF.

This clone was picked up a small number of times. V gene TRBV7-2 combines with J gene TRBJ1-2, with 7 bases that match TRBD1. CDR3 length: 15 amino acids. The germline CDR1 and CDR2 sequences are SGHTA and FQGNSA. V shed 2 bases and J 4 bases; nucleotides not matched to a gene: 7. The CDR3 protein is CASSLFREGAYGYTF. The CDR3, as DNA: TGTGCCAGCAGCTTATTTCGCGAGGGGGCCTATGGCTACACCTTC.

This chain uses TRBV6-2 or TRBV6-3 with TRBJ2-3; D may be TRBD1 (6 bases). V was cut by 5 bases and J by 2 bases, with 17 bases left in between. Germline assignment: CDR1 MNHEY and CDR2 SVGEGT. The CDR3 has 16 amino acids. CDR3: CASSIDVRDNTDTQYF. The CDR3 DNA reads TGTGCCAGCAGTATCGACGTCCGGGACAACACAGATACGCAGTATTTT.

This clone was picked up one time. The CDR3 region has the DNA TGTGCCAGCAGCCCCGTAGCGGGGAGTGGTGGAGAGACCCAGTACTTC. This encodes CASSPVAGSGGETQYF. The chain couples TRBV7-2 to TRBJ2-5; 8 bases map to TRBD2. The CDR3 covers 16 residues. J gave up 4 bases and V 5 bases, and 12 bases lay outside the gene matches. Germline V gene lookup returns CDR1 SGHTA and CDR2 FQGNSA.

This clone was counted once. The chain employs TRBV4-1 and TRBJ2-7; D ambiguous. Trimming removed 4 bases at V and 0 bases at J, with 7 bases between. This CDR3 spans 13 amino acids. Per germline, CDR1 MGHRA and CDR2 YSYEKL. The CDR3 DNA sequence: TGCGCCAGCAGCCTGACTGGCTCCTACGAGCAGTACTTC. As protein: CASSLTGSYEQYF.